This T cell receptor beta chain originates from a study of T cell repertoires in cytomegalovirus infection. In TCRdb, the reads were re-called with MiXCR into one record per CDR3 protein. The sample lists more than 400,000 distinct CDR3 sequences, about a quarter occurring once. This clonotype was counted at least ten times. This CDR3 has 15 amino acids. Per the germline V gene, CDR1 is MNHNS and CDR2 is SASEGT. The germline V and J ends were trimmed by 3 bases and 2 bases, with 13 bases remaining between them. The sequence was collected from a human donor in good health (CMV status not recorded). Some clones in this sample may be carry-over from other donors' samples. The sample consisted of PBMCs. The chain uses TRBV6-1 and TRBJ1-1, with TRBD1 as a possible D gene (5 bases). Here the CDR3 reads CASSDWGGGNTEAFF. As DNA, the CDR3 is TGTGCCAGCAGTGACTGGGGCGGGGGAAACACTGAAGCTTTCTTT.